One and the same sample provided the 14 T cell receptor beta chains below, sequenced in a study of cytomegalovirus exposure and HLA in healthy donors. It was with 60 Vbeta and 13 Jbeta primers that the PCR ran. TCRdb keeps only in-frame clones here, not all; method: immunoSEQ multiplex PCR. The table records some 120,000 clones, 70% to 80% of them present only once. The sample consisted of PBMCs. These receptors were taken from a man younger than 45 in good health and CMV-seropositive.

The chain employs TRBV5-1 and TRBJ2-3; D remains unclear. V dropped 0 bases and J dropped 6 bases, with 5 bases sitting between them. CDR3 length: 12 residues. Germline V gene sequence: CDR1 SGHRS, CDR2 YFSETQ. CDR3 DNA sequence: TGCGCCAGCAGCTTGGTCGAGGATACGCAGTATTTT. Translated, it gives CASSLVEDTQYF.

This clone has more than one count but fewer than ten. This chain joins TRBV28 and TRBJ2-3; 8 positions agree with TRBD2. Trimming took 3 bases from V and 1 from J; bases not matched to a gene: 18. The CDR3 is 20 amino acids. Germline values: CDR1 MDHEN, CDR2 SYDVKM. Here the CDR3 reads CASSFPPPGLESYRTDTQYF. The CDR3 DNA reads as TGTGCCAGCAGTTTCCCGCCCCCGGGACTAGAATCTTACCGCACAGATACGCAGTATTTT.

The chain recombines TRBV20-1 with TRBJ2-3, with D possibly matching TRBD2 (5 bases). This CDR3 is 11 amino acids long. The V gene lost 1 base and the J gene lost 8 bases, with 7 bases spanning the gap. CDR1 and CDR2 (germline): DFQATT, SNEGSKA (reference sequence). The CDR3 region is CSARASLTQYF. CDR3 nucleotides: TGCAGTGCTAGAGCTAGCCTTACGCAGTATTTT.

This clone has only one observation. The chain carries TRBV2 and TRBJ1-6; 7 nucleotides align to TRBD1. The CDR3 has 15 amino acids. The V gene end was trimmed by 6 bases and the J gene end by 4 bases; junction bases not matched to a gene: 6. CDR1 is SNHLY and CDR2 is FYNNEI in the germline V gene. The CDR3 sequence is CASRRDSEYNSPLHF. CDR3 DNA sequence: TGTGCCAGCAGGCGGGACAGTGAATATAATTCACCCCTCCACTTT.

The chain combines TRBV4-3 with TRBJ2-7; TRBD1 agrees at 7 bases. This CDR3 has 18 amino acids. In germline, CDR1 is LGHNA, CDR2 YSLEER. V was clipped by 0 bases and J by 0 bases; unmatched bases: 11. The CDR3 nucleotides are TGCGCCAGCAGCCAAGAGAGGTTAGGGACAGCGATCTCCTACGAGCAGTACTTC. Encoded protein: CASSQERLGTAISYEQYF.

The V and J genes are TRBV15 and TRBJ1-4; D gene uncertain. Deletions cut 4 bases from V and 0 bases from J, with 24 bases between. Germline CDR1 is LNHNV and CDR2 is YYDKDF (reference sequence). The CDR3 covers 20 residues. The CDR3 DNA reads as TGTGCCACCAGCAAAGAGAGGGCGGCGGAGCACGGTGCAACTAATGAAAAACTGTTTTTT. This encodes CATSKERAAEHGATNEKLFF.

The chain recombines TRBV29-1 with TRBJ2-3; tentative D call: TRBD1 (5 bases). This CDR3 is 12 amino acids long. The V gene's germline CDR1 is SQVTM and CDR2 ANQGSEA. Between the trimmed V and J ends, which lost 5 bases and 3 bases, there was a span of 9 bases. The CDR3 bases are TGCAGCGTTCGACGACAGACAGATACGCAGTATTTT. As protein: CSVRRQTDTQYF.

The chain carries TRBV10-3 and TRBJ2-5; 12 bases align to TRBD2. The J call is in doubt because the DNA end fits TRBJ2-7 better. Germline CDR1 ENHRY, CDR2 SYGVKD. The CDR3 length is 18 residues. The CDR3: CAISELETSGRLPYEQYF. The CDR3 DNA reads as TGTGCCATCAGTGAACTCGAGACTAGCGGGAGACTTCCTTACGAGCAGTACTTC.

The rearrangement links TRBV9 to TRBJ2-1; tentatively, D is TRBD2 (5 bases). Trimming cost V 0 bases and J 10 bases, with 11 bases left between them. Germline V gene sequence: CDR1 SGDLS, CDR2 YYNGEE. This CDR3 region has 13 residues. Here the CDR3 DNA reads TGTGCCAGCAGCGTAGTGCTAGCAGACGAGCAGTTCTTC. This gives the protein CASSVVLADEQFF.

The J gene is TRBJ2-7, the V gene TRBV4-2, with D perhaps TRBD1 (6 bases). From germline, CDR1 is LGHNA and CDR2 YNFKEQ. This CDR3 spans 14 amino acids. V was shortened by 2 bases and J by 1 base, with 9 bases between the two germline ends. The DNA of the CDR3 is TGTGCCAGCAGCCAAATAGGGGGATCCTACGAGCAGTACTTC. Protein: CASSQIGGSYEQYF.

This clone was detected only once. The chain combines TRBV4-1 with TRBJ2-4, with 8 positions matching TRBD2. The CDR3 length is 14 residues. J lost 16 bases, V lost 4 bases, and 15 bases had no gene match. Germline loops: CDR1 MGHRA, CDR2 YSYEKL. The CDR3 DNA sequence: TGCGCCAGCAGCCCCGGGTTGATTACGCGGGGGGTCTACTTC. Amino acids: CASSPGLITRGVYF.

The genes are TRBV18 and TRBJ1-1, with D tentatively TRBD1 (6 bases). Trimming removed 2 bases from V and 1 base from J, with 14 bases in between. The CDR3 consists of 16 residues. CDR1 KGHSH and CDR2 LQKENI come from the germline V gene. The CDR3, as DNA: TGTGCCAGCTCACCAGAAATACAGGGATGGAACACTGAAGCTTTCTTT. Its protein is CASSPEIQGWNTEAFF.

This chain uses TRBV28 with TRBJ2-7, with 12 bases lining up with TRBD2. J was trimmed by 2 bases and V by 4 bases; bases with no gene match: 3. Per germline, CDR1 MDHEN and CDR2 SYDVKM. This CDR3 has 15 amino acids. CDR3 bases: TGTGCCAGCAGTTCCGGGACTAGCGGGCCCTACGAGCAGTACTTC. It encodes CASSSGTSGPYEQYF.

This chain links TRBV30 with TRBJ1-2; a possible D gene is TRBD1 (6 bases). The V end lost 0 bases, the J end lost 4 bases, and 12 bases lay between the germline ends. Germline CDR1 reads GTSNPN; CDR2 reads SVGIG (reference sequence). This CDR3 spans 14 amino acids. The CDR3 nucleotides read TGTGCCTGGAGTGTACAGGGTGAAGCCTATGGCTACACCTTC. Translating it yields CAWSVQGEAYGYTF.